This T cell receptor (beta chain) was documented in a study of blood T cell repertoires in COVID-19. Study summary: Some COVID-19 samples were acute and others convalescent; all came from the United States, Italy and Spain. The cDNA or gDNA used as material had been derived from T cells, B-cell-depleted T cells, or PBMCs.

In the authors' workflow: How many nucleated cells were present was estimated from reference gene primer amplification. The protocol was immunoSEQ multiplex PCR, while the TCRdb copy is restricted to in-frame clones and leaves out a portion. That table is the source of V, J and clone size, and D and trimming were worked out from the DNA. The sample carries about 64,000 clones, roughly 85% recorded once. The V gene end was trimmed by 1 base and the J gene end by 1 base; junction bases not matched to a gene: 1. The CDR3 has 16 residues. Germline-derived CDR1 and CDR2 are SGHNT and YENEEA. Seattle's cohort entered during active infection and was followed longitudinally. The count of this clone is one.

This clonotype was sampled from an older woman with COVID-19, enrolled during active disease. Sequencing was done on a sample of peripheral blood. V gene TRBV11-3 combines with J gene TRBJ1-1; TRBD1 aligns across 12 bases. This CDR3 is CASSLGGQGANTEAFF. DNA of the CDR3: TGTGCCAGCAGCTTAGGGGGACAGGGGGCGAACACTGAAGCTTTCTTT. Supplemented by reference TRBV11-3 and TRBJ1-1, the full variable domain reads EAGVVQSPRYKIIEKKQPVAFWCNPISGHNTLYWYLQNLGQGPELLIRYENEEAVDDSQLPKDRFSAERLKGVDSTLKIQPAELGDSAVYLCASSLGGQGANTEAFFGQGTRLTVV.